The 23 T cell receptor beta chains below were found in one sample sequenced in a study of identical twins. TCRdb redid the calling of the 5' RACE reads with MiXCR, one entry per CDR3 protein. This table has about 810,000 distinct CDR3 sequences, approximately 13% appearing once. In addition, the sample was reused for a study of yellow fever vaccine responses in identical twins.

The sequencing sample was made of PBMCs. The source of these receptors is a woman younger than 35 in good health.

The chain has TRBV5-1 and TRBJ2-3; 7 bases map to TRBD2. V lost 0 bases and J lost 2; bases outside the gene matches: 6. CDR1 and CDR2 (germline): SGHRS, YFSETQ. The CDR3 spans 16 residues. CDR3 amino acids: CASSLAASGNTDTQYF. CDR3 coding DNA: TGCGCCAGCAGCTTGGCGGCTAGCGGAAACACAGATACGCAGTATTTT.

This clonotype has a count of ten or more. In nucleotides, the CDR3 is TGTGCCAGCAGCTCTAGTAGCGGCGGGGAGCAGTACGTC. Amino acids: CASSSSSGGEQYV. The genes are TRBV7-9 and TRBJ2-7; possibly TRBD2 for D (6 bases). This CDR3 region has 13 residues. Germline V gene data show CDR1 as SEHNR and CDR2 as FQNEAQ (reference sequence). V was cut by 4 bases and J by 7 bases, with 14 bases left in between.

The genes are TRBV10-3 and TRBJ2-6; D gene uncertain. The germline V and J ends were trimmed by 3 bases and 4 bases, with 10 bases remaining between them. The CDR3 is 15 residues long. CDR1 and CDR2 (germline): ENHRY, SYGVKD. Here the CDR3 DNA reads TGTGCCATCAGTGATTCAGTCGACGGGGCCAACGTCCTGACTTTC. This gives the protein CAISDSVDGANVLTF.

Only a few counts were recorded for this clonotype. The J gene is TRBJ2-2, the V gene TRBV4-1, with 15 bases lining up with TRBD2. Germline assignment: CDR1 MGHRA and CDR2 YSYEKL. The trim removed 2 bases at V and 10 bases at J, leaving 8 bases unmatched. The length of the CDR3 is 17 residues. The CDR3 DNA reads TGCGCCAGCAGCCAACCGGGACTAGCGGGAGGAGTGACGGAGCTGTTTTTT. It translates to CASSQPGLAGGVTELFF.

This clonotype was observed a handful of times. The CDR3 here is CSARGGYYGYTF. In DNA form, the CDR3 reads TGCAGTGCTAGAGGGGGATACTATGGCTACACCTTC. The chain combines TRBV20-1 with TRBJ1-2; D unresolved. This CDR3 is built from 12 residues. Germline CDR1 DFQATT, CDR2 SNEGSKA (reference sequence). Trimming stripped 1 base from V and 3 bases from J, with 6 bases between.

This clonotype has a count of ten or more. The V and J genes are TRBV7-8 and TRBJ1-1; D uncertain. The germline V gene encodes CDR1 SGHVS and CDR2 FQNEAQ. CDR3 length: 13 residues. V dropped 6 bases and J dropped 4 bases, with 12 bases sitting between them. The CDR3 here is CASSWGSGTEAFF. The CDR3 coding sequence is TGTGCCAGCAGTTGGGGAAGCGGCACTGAAGCTTTCTTT.

The chain recombines TRBV15 with TRBJ2-7, with TRBD2 matching 11 bases. Trimming cost V 5 bases and J 5 bases; bases outside gene matches: 5. The CDR3 covers 14 residues. Germline CDR1 is LNHNV and CDR2 is YYDKDF (reference sequence). CDR3 nucleotide sequence: TGTGCCACCAGCTCTAGCGGGGGGTGGAACGAGCAGTACGTC. As protein: CATSSSGGWNEQYV.

This clonotype showed up many times. The chain carries TRBV5-1 and TRBJ2-2; D gene ambiguous. The germline gives CDR1 SGHRS, CDR2 YFSETQ. This CDR3 has 13 residues. Deletions cut 0 bases from V and 6 bases from J, with 6 bases between. DNA for the CDR3: TGCGCCAGCAGCTTGGATGGATCCGGGGAGCTGTTTTTT. Protein product: CASSLDGSGELFF.

The sample holds many counts of this clonotype. The genes are TRBV12-3 or TRBV12-4 and TRBJ1-2; TRBD1 aligns across 10 bases. V lost 5 bases, J lost 4 bases, and 4 bases stayed unmatched. This CDR3 has 14 amino acids. In DNA, the CDR3 is TGTGCCAGCAGTCCGACAGGGGGCGGCTATGGCTACACCTTC. It is translated as CASSPTGGGYGYTF.

In this sample, this clonotype turned up a few times. The V gene is TRBV5-6, the J gene TRBJ2-2; 12 bases are a match to TRBD1. The CDR3 spans 17 residues. CDR1 and CDR2 from the germline V gene are SGHDT and YYEEEE. V was pared by 0 bases and J by 7 bases, with 7 bases of the junction left unmatched. The CDR3 bases are TGTGCCAGCAGCTTGGTAGGGGACAGGGGGCGCGTCGGGGAGCTGTTTTTT. It specifies CASSLVGDRGRVGELFF.

The chain joins TRBV24-1 to TRBJ2-1, with a weak D call TRBD2 (6 bases). Trimming took 0 bases from V and 5 from J, leaving 13 bases between them. This CDR3 region has 16 residues. The germline CDR1 and CDR2 sequences are KGHDR and SFDVKD. The CDR3 is CATSDLGAGTHNEQFF. The CDR3 nucleotides are TGTGCCACCAGTGATTTGGGGGCGGGGACTCACAATGAGCAGTTCTTC.

Regarding this clonotype: The CDR3 does not end in the conserved phenylalanine or tryptophan, so this is likely a read error. The chain is built from TRBV13 and TRBJ2-5; no clear D. This CDR3 spans 14 amino acids. Germline V gives CDR1 PRHDT, CDR2 FYEKMQ (reference sequence). V lost 4 bases to trimming and J lost 7 bases, with 16 bases between them. The CDR3 is CASSSVTQSGTQYY. As DNA, the CDR3 is TGTGCCAGCAGCTCAGTAACTCAATCGGGGACCCAGTACTAC.

The V and J genes are TRBV4-1 and TRBJ1-1; TRBD1 might be the D (5 bases). The CDR3 sequence is 17 residues long. The V end was cut by 3 bases, the J end by 0 bases, with 17 bases between. Germline V gene data show CDR1 as MGHRA and CDR2 as YSYEKL. CDR3 coding DNA: TGCGCCAGCAGCCATCCCCGGGACTGGAACATGAACACTGAAGCTTTCTTT. Protein sequence: CASSHPRDWNMNTEAFF.

The sample holds a few counts of this clonotype. The chain couples TRBV9 to TRBJ2-7; 7 nucleotides match TRBD2. The CDR3 spans 14 residues. Germline V gene sequence: CDR1 SGDLS, CDR2 YYNGEE. The CDR3 protein is CVSPEAGVSYEQYV. The CDR3 DNA reads TGTGTCAGCCCCGAGGCGGGAGTCTCCTACGAGCAGTACGTC.

This clonotype showed up just a few times. The rearrangement joins TRBV24-1 to TRBJ2-5, with no clear D. CDR3 size: 15 residues. V was shortened by 3 bases and J by 5 bases, with 15 bases between the two germline ends. Germline CDR1 is KGHDR and CDR2 is SFDVKD. CDR3: CATSDPRAIAETQYF. As DNA, the CDR3 is TGTGCCACCAGTGATCCCCGGGCCATCGCTGAGACCCAGTACTTC.

In its sample, this clonotype was seen a few times. CDR3 sequence: CASSPMGAGLEDTEAFF. CDR3 DNA: TGTGCCAGCAGCCCGATGGGGGCAGGGCTGGAGGACACTGAAGCTTTCTTT. This rearrangement joins TRBV11-2 to TRBJ1-1, with a tentative D call TRBD1 (6 bases). V lost 5 bases to trimming and J lost 3 bases, with 22 bases between them. The V gene's germline CDR1 is SGHAT and CDR2 FQNNGV. This CDR3 has 17 amino acids.

The J gene is TRBJ1-5, the V gene TRBV6-5; TRBD1 agrees at 7 bases. V lost 3 bases, J lost 6 bases, and 2 bases stayed unmatched. The germline CDR1 and CDR2 sequences are MNHEY and SVGAGI. This CDR3 contains 13 residues. Here the CDR3 reads CASSYGQAQPQHF. CDR3 in DNA: TGTGCCAGCAGTTATGGACAGGCTCAGCCCCAGCATTTT.

The chain recombines TRBV7-9 with TRBJ2-6; D not certain. The CDR3 runs 15 residues. In germline, CDR1 is SEHNR, CDR2 FQNEAQ (reference sequence). The V end lost 7 bases, the J end lost 4 bases, and 14 bases lay between the germline ends. CDR3 amino acids: CASTSMWTGANVLTF. CDR3 DNA: TGTGCCAGCACCAGCATGTGGACCGGGGCCAACGTCCTGACTTTC.

This clonotype was seen a few times. The J gene is TRBJ2-7, the V gene TRBV20-1; TRBD2 agrees at 11 bases. CDR3 length: 12 residues. Trimming removed 4 bases from V and 5 bases from J; junction bases left unmatched: 1. The germline CDR1 and CDR2 sequences are DFQATT and SNEGSKA (reference sequence). CDR3 residues: CSATLAGDEQYF. CDR3 nucleotides: TGCAGTGCTACACTAGCGGGAGACGAGCAGTACTTC.

This clonotype was seen at least ten times. This chain connects TRBV3-1 to TRBJ2-7, with 7 bases that match TRBD2. Germline assignment: CDR1 LGHDT and CDR2 YNNKEL (reference sequence). V shed 4 bases, J shed 0 bases, and the junction held 9 bases outside the gene matches. This CDR3 is built from 16 residues. CDR3 loop: CASSPRAGTSSYEQYV. In DNA form, the CDR3 reads TGTGCCAGCAGCCCAAGAGCGGGGACTTCCTCCTACGAGCAGTACGTC.

In this sample, this clonotype turned up many times. This chain joins TRBV20-1 and TRBJ1-2; a possible D gene is TRBD1 (6 bases). CDR3 length equals 16 residues. Germline CDR1 reads DFQATT; CDR2 reads SNEGSKA (reference sequence). V dropped 6 bases and J dropped 9 bases, with 29 bases sitting between them. CDR3 coding DNA: TGCAGTGCGGAGAGTCAGGGGACGCTGGAACTATTTAGCTACACCTTC. Translating gives CSAESQGTLELFSYTF.

The chain combines TRBV2 with TRBJ1-1, with 7 bases that match TRBD1. V gave up 4 bases and J gave up 6 bases; unmatched junction bases: 8. Germline loops: CDR1 SNHLY, CDR2 FYNNEI. The CDR3 consists of 14 residues. The CDR3 DNA follows: TGTGCCAGCAGTGCCTTCGACAGGGAGTCTGAAGCTTTCTTT. Encoded protein: CASSAFDRESEAFF.

The chain links TRBV20-1 to TRBJ2-7; no definite D call. The V end lost 4 bases, the J end lost 3 bases, and 10 bases lay between the germline ends. CDR3 length: 12 residues. Germline CDR1 is DFQATT and CDR2 is SNEGSKA (reference sequence). CDR3 loop: CSATSRSYEQYV. CDR3 nucleotide sequence: TGCAGTGCTACTAGTAGGAGCTACGAGCAGTACGTC.